The next 6 T cell receptor beta chains were all read from a single sample in a study of CD8+CD57+ T cells in acquired aplastic anemia. Genomic DNA, serving as template, underwent TCR beta VDJ and CDR3 profiling. TCRdb ran MiXCR on the reads and lists one entry per CDR3 protein. The sample includes more than 200,000 distinct CDR3 sequences, 40% to 60% seen only once; the top ten take less than 20%. By flow cytometry, patients selected for sequencing had shown an expansion of CD8+CD57+ cells. The specimen was sorted CD4+, CD8+, or CD8+CD57+ T cells (not recorded which) from PBMCs. The receptor source for this set is a human donor with aplastic anemia.

V and J are TRBV10-3 and TRBJ2-2; TRBD1 matches at 8 bases. This CDR3 spans 19 amino acids. V was pared by 6 bases and J by 0 bases, with 15 bases of the junction left unmatched. Germline CDR1 is ENHRY and CDR2 is SYGVKD. CDR3 nucleotides: TGTGCCATCAGCGGAAACCTACTCAGGACAGGGACGAACACCGGGGAGCTGTTTTTT. This codes for CAISGNLLRTGTNTGELFF.

This clonotype was observed at least ten times. The rearrangement links TRBV11-3 to TRBJ1-6; no reliable D call. This CDR3 spans 13 amino acids. Germline values: CDR1 SGHNT, CDR2 YENEEA. V lost 1 base and J lost 8, with 6 bases in between. CDR3 bases: TGTGCCAGCAGCTTAGGGGTGCATTCACCCCTCCACTTT. Translation gives CASSLGVHSPLHF.

The chain uses TRBV5-1 and TRBJ2-1, with D perhaps given as TRBD1 or TRBD2 (6 bases each). Germline CDR1 SGHRS, CDR2 YFSETQ. Trimming shortened V by 0 bases and J by 0 bases, and 13 bases separated the two germline ends. The CDR3 length is 17 residues. CDR3 sequence reads: CASSLVGGLSSYNEQFF. The CDR3 bases are TGCGCCAGCAGCTTGGTGGGGGGCCTAAGCTCCTACAATGAGCAGTTCTTC.

There are many counts of this clonotype. This sequence joins TRBV7-8 and TRBJ2-3; D gene ambiguous. The CDR3 is 17 residues long. The V end was cut by 4 bases, the J end by 0 bases, with 17 bases between. In germline, CDR1 is SGHVS, CDR2 FQNEAQ. The CDR3 DNA reads as TGTGCCAGCAGCTCTCCCCCCGGGCGAACTAGCACAGATACGCAGTATTTT. This encodes CASSSPPGRTSTDTQYF.

The chain employs TRBV20-1 and TRBJ2-1; 7 nucleotides line up with TRBD2. Germline V gives CDR1 DFQATT, CDR2 SNEGSKA (reference sequence). The CDR3 has 15 amino acids. V shed 5 bases, J shed 7 bases, and the junction held 14 bases outside the gene matches. The CDR3 protein is CSARTGTGGLNEQFF. CDR3 bases: TGCAGTGCTCGAACCGGGACGGGGGGTTTAAATGAGCAGTTCTTC.

This clonotype showed up just a few times. The chain carries TRBV29-1 and TRBJ2-7, with 9 bases identical to TRBD1. The CDR3 sequence is 14 residues long. Looked up from germline, CDR1 is SQVTM and CDR2 is ANQGSEA. V lost 6 bases to trimming and J lost 2 bases; unmatched junction nucleotides: 8. The CDR3 bases are TGCAGCGTCCGGACGACAGGGGGGACCTACGAGCAGTACTTC. Translating gives CSVRTTGGTYEQYF.